These 16 T cell receptor beta chains were sequenced from one sample in a study of CD4 T cells in relation to SARS-CoV-2 and coronaviruses. The data were produced by immunoSEQ multiplex PCR, yet TCRdb's version contains in-frame clones alone and is incomplete. The table has approximately 37,000 clones, 75% to 90% seen once. The material sequenced was memory CD4+ T cells from PBMCs. The receptors shown here come from an adult with COVID-19.

CDR3 loop: CASSDGGSAGVAAYGYTF. The CDR3 DNA sequence: TGTGCCAGCAGTGACGGAGGGTCTGCAGGGGTTGCAGCCTATGGCTACACCTTC. This rearrangement joins TRBV6-4 to TRBJ1-2; D may be TRBD1 (6 bases). The CDR3 loop spans 18 amino acids. The V and J ends lost 2 bases and 4 bases respectively, with 23 bases between them. CDR1 MRHNA and CDR2 SNTAGT come from the germline V gene.

In its sample, this clone was seen once. The chain joins TRBV11-3 to TRBJ2-3, with D unclear. The CDR3 loop spans 18 amino acids. Germline CDR1 SGHNT, CDR2 YENEEA. Trimming pared 4 bases from V and 6 bases from J, leaving 26 bases between. CDR3 sequence reads: CASSSPNRAHRACDTQYF. CDR3 sequence (DNA): TGTGCCAGCAGCTCACCAAACCGGGCCCATAGGGCCTGTGATACGCAGTATTTT.

V gene TRBV6-5 combines with J gene TRBJ2-3; 7 bases line up with TRBD2. CDR3 length equals 15 residues. Germline V gene lookup returns CDR1 MNHEY and CDR2 SVGAGI. With V trimmed by 7 bases and J by 4 bases, 11 bases remained unmatched. For the CDR3, the DNA is TGTGCCAGCATTGCCTCCGGGGGAGGGGCAGATACGCAGTATTTT. Translating it yields CASIASGGGADTQYF.

The rearrangement joins TRBV5-4 to TRBJ2-5, with D maybe TRBD1 (6 bases). Trimming removed 1 base at V and 4 bases at J, with 8 bases between. This CDR3 is built from 13 residues. Germline V CDR1 and CDR2: SGHNT, YYREEE (reference sequence). CDR3 loop: CASSLQGRETQYF. The DNA for the CDR3 is TGTGCCAGCAGCTTGCAGGGGAGAGAGACCCAGTACTTC.

The chain employs TRBV5-4 and TRBJ2-1; either TRBD1 or TRBD2 may fit D (5 bases each). Germline V gene lookup returns CDR1 SGHNT and CDR2 YYREEE (reference sequence). Trimming took off 3 bases at V and 7 bases at J, with 14 bases between the two ends. CDR3 size: 14 residues. The CDR3 protein is CASSSAGDLNEQFF. The CDR3 DNA is TGTGCCAGCAGCTCCGCCGGGGACCTGAATGAGCAGTTCTTC.

The genes are TRBV21-1 and TRBJ2-5; TRBD2 reflects the table's D call only, with no check against the DNA. TRBV21-1 is flagged as a pseudogene. The CDR3 extends over 14 amino acids. For the CDR3, the DNA is TGTGCCAGCAGCAAAGATATAGAATGTGAGACCCAGTACTTC. This gives the protein CASSKDIECETQYF.

V gene TRBV6-5 combines with J gene TRBJ1-1; D gene unclear. V was shortened by 7 bases and J by 0 bases, with 3 bases between the two germline ends. The CDR3 spans 11 residues. The germline V gene encodes CDR1 MNHEY and CDR2 SVGAGI. DNA for the CDR3: TGTGCCAGCAAGATGAACACTGAAGCTTTCTTT. Its translation: CASKMNTEAFF.

The CDR3 reads CASSFQRTYEQYF. The CDR3 coding sequence is TGTGCCAGCAGCTTCCAGCGAACCTACGAGCAGTACTTC. The genes are TRBV7-2 and TRBJ2-7; D is undetermined. V gave up 3 bases and J gave up 2 bases, with 8 bases separating them. The CDR3 has 13 amino acids. Germline CDR1 is SGHTA and CDR2 is FQGNSA. The whole variable domain, filled in from reference TRBV7-2 and TRBJ2-7, reads GAGVSQSPSNKVTEKGKDVELRCDPISGHTALYWYRQSLGQGLEFLIYFQGNSAPDKSGLPSDRFSAERTGGSVSTLTIQRTQQEDSAVYLCASSFQRTYEQYFGPGTRLTVT.

The rearrangement links TRBV19 to TRBJ2-3, with 13 bases that match TRBD2. Germline lookup yields CDR1 LNHDA and CDR2 SQIVND (reference sequence). V shed 6 bases, J shed 2 bases, and the junction held 17 bases outside the gene matches. This CDR3 contains 20 residues. The CDR3 protein is CASSPWGLAGKRGLTDTQYF. CDR3 DNA sequence: TGTGCCAGTAGCCCCTGGGGACTAGCGGGAAAGAGGGGTCTCACAGATACGCAGTATTTT.

The gene calls are TRBV7-2 and TRBJ1-5, with a weak D call TRBD1 (6 bases). V was shortened by 2 bases and J by 7 bases, with 15 bases between the two germline ends. The CDR3 contains 15 residues. Germline CDR1 SGHTA, CDR2 FQGNSA. The CDR3 DNA is TGTGCCAGCAGCTTAACAGGGCATAGGAGCCAGCCCCAGCATTTT. Protein: CASSLTGHRSQPQHF.

V gene TRBV27 combines with J gene TRBJ1-2, with D unclear. The CDR3 has 13 residues. CDR1 and CDR2 (germline): MNHEY, SMNVEV (reference sequence). The V and J ends lost 1 base and 2 bases respectively, with 5 bases between them. The CDR3 nucleotides are TGTGCCAGCAGTTTATGGGGAAACTATGGCTACACCTTC. Translated, it gives CASSLWGNYGYTF.

This clone was seen a single time. The chain is built from TRBV28 and TRBJ2-3; D is uncertain. The CDR3 consists of 19 residues. CDR1 and CDR2 from the germline V gene are MDHEN and SYDVKM. V gave up 1 base and J gave up 2 bases, with 22 bases separating them. CDR3 coding DNA: TGTGCCAGCAGTTTATTGAGAGGAATCCGTACGCAACACACAGATACGCAGTATTTT. Its protein product is CASSLLRGIRTQHTDTQYF.

The chain uses TRBV3-1 (or the pseudogene TRBV3-2) and TRBJ1-6; D not resolved. V lost 0 bases and J 0 bases, leaving 6 bases between the germline ends. Germline values: CDR1 LGHDT, CDR2 YNNKEL (reference sequence). This CDR3 region has 16 residues. CDR3 residues: CASSQEWSSYNSPLHF. CDR3 coding DNA: TGTGCCAGCAGCCAAGAGTGGAGCTCCTATAATTCACCCCTCCACTTT.

The V call is TRBV7-8, the J call TRBJ1-6; D remains unclear. This CDR3 has 15 residues. CDR1 is SGHVS, CDR2 FQNEAQ, per germline. Trimming removed 5 bases at V and 2 bases at J, with 10 bases between. CDR3 nucleotide sequence: TGTGCCAGCAGCCAACCGGAGACCTATAATTCACCCCTCCACTTT. Its translation: CASSQPETYNSPLHF.

CDR3 sequence: CASRHTDTQYF. The CDR3 DNA sequence: TGCGCCAGCAGACACACAGATACGCAGTATTTT. The chain is built from TRBV10-2 and TRBJ2-3; D call uncertain. The CDR3 consists of 11 residues. V was shortened by 6 bases and J by 2 bases, with 3 bases between the two germline ends. Per germline, CDR1 WSHSY and CDR2 SAAADI.

This clone was found once. The chain combines TRBV3-1 (or the pseudogene TRBV3-2) with TRBJ2-3, with unresolved D. Germline V gene data show CDR1 as LGHDT and CDR2 as YNNKEL (reference sequence). This CDR3 is 13 amino acids long. The germline V and J ends were trimmed by 6 bases and 0 bases, with 7 bases remaining between them. CDR3: CASRTSSTDTQYF. The CDR3 nucleotides are TGTGCCAGCAGGACGTCTAGCACAGATACGCAGTATTTT.